This passage covers 21 T cell receptor beta chains from one sample sequenced in a study of blood T cell repertoires in COVID-19. Profiled with immunoSEQ multiplex PCR; TCRdb holds only in-frame clones, not every one. Of 250,000 to 400,000 clones listed, around 86% are singletons. The sample taken for sequencing was peripheral blood. The receptors come from a man aged 50 to 60 with active or convalescent COVID-19.

This clone was observed once. A read error may be the cause here, since a much bigger clone is one base away. At the DNA level, this CDR3 is encoded by other sequences in the same sample as well. The chain joins TRBV2 to TRBJ2-7; 9 bases line up with TRBD1. V dropped 6 bases and J dropped 2; count of bases not matched to a gene: 2. CDR1 SNHLY and CDR2 FYNNEI come from the germline V gene. The CDR3 consists of 13 residues. The CDR3, as DNA: TGTGCCAGCAGCCGGGACAGGGCCTACGAGCAGTACTTC. It codes for CASSRDRAYEQYF.

The V call is TRBV5-1, the J call TRBJ2-5; the D gene is possibly TRBD2 (5 bases). The CDR3 consists of 14 residues. Between the trimmed V and J ends, which lost 2 bases and 3 bases, there was a span of 11 bases. Germline V CDR1 and CDR2: SGHRS, YFSETQ. The CDR3 DNA is TGCGCCAGCAGCTTAAGGAGGCCCGAAGAGACCCAGTACTTC. Translation: CASSLRRPEETQYF.

The rearrangement uses TRBV7-9 and TRBJ2-1, with a tentative D call TRBD2 (5 bases). The CDR3 runs 14 residues. Germline CDR1 reads SEHNR; CDR2 reads FQNEAQ (reference sequence). V was shortened by 5 bases and J by 5 bases, with 13 bases between the two germline ends. The CDR3 loop reads CASSLSAMNNEQFF. The CDR3 DNA is TGTGCCAGCAGCCTTAGCGCAATGAACAATGAGCAGTTCTTC.

This clone was picked up one time. The rearrangement joins TRBV20-1 to TRBJ2-5; D is unclear. CDR1 is DFQATT and CDR2 is SNEGSKA in the germline V gene (reference sequence). This CDR3 region has 11 residues. V was pared by 7 bases and J by 1 base, with 7 bases between. The CDR3 sequence: CSVLVQETQYF. In nucleotides, the CDR3 is TGCAGTGTTCTCGTCCAAGAGACCCAGTACTTC.

This clone appeared a few times. CDR3 residues: CASSAGFNTEAFF. The CDR3 DNA reads as TGTGCCAGCAGCGCCGGGTTTAACACTGAAGCTTTCTTT. The V and J genes are TRBV28 and TRBJ1-1; D gene ambiguous. CDR1 and CDR2 (germline): MDHEN, SYDVKM. The CDR3 covers 13 residues. V dropped 6 bases and J dropped 2 bases, with 10 bases sitting between them.

V gene TRBV19 combines with J gene TRBJ1-2; 9 nucleotides match TRBD1. This CDR3 spans 15 amino acids. Germline V CDR1 and CDR2: LNHDA, SQIVND (reference sequence). The V segment lost 5 bases and the J segment 8 bases; nucleotides outside the gene matches: 12. The CDR3 loop is CASSASTGTGNGYTF. CDR3 DNA sequence: TGTGCCAGTAGTGCCAGCACCGGGACAGGGAACGGCTACACCTTC.

The chain carries TRBV10-3 and TRBJ1-5, with a weak D call TRBD1 (5 bases). CDR3 length: 15 residues. CDR1 is ENHRY and CDR2 is SYGVKD in the germline V gene. V was shortened by 6 bases and J by 2 bases, with 14 bases between the two germline ends. The DNA for the CDR3 is TGTGCCATCAGGGAGGGCAGGGAGGGCAATCAGCCCCAGCATTTT. Amino acids: CAIREGREGNQPQHF.

The chain has TRBV30 and TRBJ1-1; possibly TRBD1 for D (5 bases). Per germline, CDR1 GTSNPN and CDR2 SVGIG (reference sequence). The CDR3 extends over 14 amino acids. Trimming took 5 bases from V and 3 from J, leaving 16 bases between them. CDR3 nucleotides: TGTGCCTGGCTGTACAGTGGAGGGGACACTGAAGCTTTCTTT. Protein sequence: CAWLYSGGDTEAFF. Using reference TRBV30 and TRBJ1-1 for the parts outside the CDR3, the full variable domain is SQTIHQWPATLVQPVGSPLSLECTVEGTSNPNLYWYRQAAGRGLQLLFYSVGIGQISSEVPQNLSASRPQDRQFILSSKKLLLSDSGFYLCAWLYSGGDTEAFFGQGTRLTVV.

This clone was found once. V usage is TRBV2 and J usage is TRBJ2-2; 7 nucleotides align to TRBD2. V dropped 6 bases and J dropped 8; count of bases not matched to a gene: 0. Germline-derived CDR1 and CDR2 are SNHLY and FYNNEI. The CDR3 length is 11 residues. CDR3 in amino acids: CASRLAGELFF. CDR3 DNA sequence: TGTGCCAGCAGACTAGCGGGGGAGCTGTTTTTT.

The V call is TRBV19, the J call TRBJ2-1; D unresolved. V was cut by 4 bases and J by 7 bases, with 5 bases left in between. The V gene's germline CDR1 is LNHDA and CDR2 SQIVND (reference sequence). This CDR3 has 11 residues. This chain's CDR3 is CASSTQNEQFF. Here the CDR3 DNA reads TGTGCCAGTAGTACCCAGAATGAGCAGTTCTTC. The whole variable domain, remainder taken from reference TRBV19 and TRBJ2-1, is DGGITQSPKYLFRKEGQNVTLSCEQNLNHDAMYWYRQDPGQGLRLIYYSQIVNDFQKGDIAEGYSVSREKKESFPLTVTSAQKNPTAFYLCASSTQNEQFFGPGTRLTVL.

This chain uses TRBV7-8 with TRBJ2-2, with 7 bases aligning to TRBD2. The CDR3 contains 13 residues. Trimming cost V 6 bases and J 5 bases; bases outside gene matches: 3. Germline V gene sequence: CDR1 SGHVS, CDR2 FQNEAQ. This CDR3 is CASRGRETGELFF. The CDR3, as DNA: TGTGCCAGCAGGGGGCGGGAGACCGGGGAGCTGTTTTTT.

This chain connects TRBV5-1 to TRBJ2-5; a possible D gene is TRBD2 (5 bases). V lost 4 bases to trimming and J lost 5 bases, with 15 bases between them. CDR3 length: 14 amino acids. Germline V gene data show CDR1 as SGHRS and CDR2 as YFSETQ. The CDR3 nucleotides read TGCGCCAGCAGCCCAGTCGGGCCGGGGGAGACCCAGTACTTC. Its protein product is CASSPVGPGETQYF.

V and J are TRBV7-2 and TRBJ2-2; 8 positions agree with TRBD1. Germline CDR1 and CDR2: SGHTA and FQGNSA. The CDR3 has 15 amino acids. V shed 1 base and J 6 bases; nucleotides not matched to a gene: 4. CDR3 protein: CASSLGRGRSGELFF. DNA of the CDR3: TGTGCCAGCAGCTTAGGCAGGGGGCGATCCGGGGAGCTGTTTTTT.

The genes are TRBV6-5 and TRBJ1-6, with TRBD1 as a possible D gene (6 bases). Trimming stripped 6 bases from V and 5 bases from J, with 14 bases between. The germline CDR1 and CDR2 sequences are MNHEY and SVGAGI. This CDR3 contains 15 residues. The DNA of the CDR3 is TGTGCCAGCAGCTATCAGGGGTGGAATAATTCACCCCTCCACTTT. It encodes CASSYQGWNNSPLHF.

This chain's CDR3 is CWSSESRGTLYNSPLHF. The CDR3 nucleotides read TGTTGGAGCAGTGAGTCTCGGGGTACCCTCTATAATTCACCCCTCCACTTT. The rearrangement uses TRBV6-1 and TRBJ1-6; D gene ambiguous. This CDR3 is built from 17 residues. CDR1 and CDR2 from the germline V gene are MNHNS and SASEGT.

This sequence joins TRBV18 and TRBJ2-1, with 10 bases fitting TRBD1. The CDR3 extends over 15 amino acids. Germline values: CDR1 KGHSH, CDR2 LQKENI. The ends lost 3 bases at V and 4 bases at J; junction bases unmatched: 3. The chain's CDR3 is CASSPAGQGYNEQFF. In DNA, the CDR3 is TGTGCCAGCTCACCGGCGGGACAGGGGTACAATGAGCAGTTCTTC.

V is TRBV5-4 and J is TRBJ2-2; 10 bases align to TRBD1. The CDR3 loop spans 15 amino acids. Germline V gene sequence: CDR1 SGHNT, CDR2 YYREEE (reference sequence). Unmatched junction bases numbered 8, after V lost 7 bases and J lost 5 bases. This CDR3 is CASATRTGGTGELFF. The CDR3 DNA reads TGTGCCAGCGCGACCCGGACAGGGGGGACCGGGGAGCTGTTTTTT.

The rearrangement uses TRBV5-4 and TRBJ2-5; D ambiguous. This CDR3 region has 12 residues. Germline V gene data show CDR1 as SGHNT and CDR2 as YYREEE (reference sequence). V lost 0 bases to trimming and J lost 5 bases, with 5 bases between them. CDR3 sequence (DNA): TGTGCCAGCAGCTTGGCCGGGGAGACCCAGTACTTC. Translated: CASSLAGETQYF. The variable domain in full, with the rest retrieved from reference TRBV5-4 and TRBJ2-5, is ETGVTQSPTHLIKTRGQQVTLRCSSQSGHNTVSWYQQALGQGPQFIFQYYREEENGRGNFPPRFSGLQFPNYSSELNVNALELDDSALYLCASSLAGETQYFGPGTRLLVL.

The chain couples TRBV29-1 to TRBJ2-7; TRBD1 is a possible D gene (7 bases). The V and J ends lost 5 bases and 3 bases respectively, with 14 bases between them. CDR1 SQVTM and CDR2 ANQGSEA come from the germline V gene. The CDR3 extends over 13 amino acids. The CDR3 loop reads CSVSGGGIYEQYF. As DNA, the CDR3 is TGCAGCGTTTCCGGAGGGGGCATCTACGAGCAGTACTTC.

V usage is TRBV29-1 and J usage is TRBJ1-2; D ambiguous. The CDR3 contains 11 residues. V lost 8 bases, J lost 2 bases, and 9 bases lay in between. The V gene's germline CDR1 is SQVTM and CDR2 ANQGSEA. The CDR3 DNA sequence: TGCAGCCTCGGGTCGAACTATGGCTACACCTTC. The encoded protein is CSLGSNYGYTF. Supplemented by reference TRBV29-1 and TRBJ1-2, the full variable domain reads SAVISQKPSRDICQRGTSLTIQCQVDSQVTMMFWYRQQPGQSLTLIATANQGSEATYESGFVIDKFPISRPNLTFSTLTVSNMSPEDSSIYLCSLGSNYGYTFGSGTRLTVV.

The chain carries TRBV18 and TRBJ1-5; 9 nucleotides line up with TRBD1. Germline loops: CDR1 KGHSH, CDR2 LQKENI. The CDR3 extends over 16 amino acids. With 5 bases clipped from V and 4 bases from J, the junction kept 9 bases outside the gene matches. In DNA form, the CDR3 reads TGTGCCAGCTCATCAATGGTGACAGGGGGTAATCAGCCCCAGCATTTT. It encodes CASSSMVTGGNQPQHF.